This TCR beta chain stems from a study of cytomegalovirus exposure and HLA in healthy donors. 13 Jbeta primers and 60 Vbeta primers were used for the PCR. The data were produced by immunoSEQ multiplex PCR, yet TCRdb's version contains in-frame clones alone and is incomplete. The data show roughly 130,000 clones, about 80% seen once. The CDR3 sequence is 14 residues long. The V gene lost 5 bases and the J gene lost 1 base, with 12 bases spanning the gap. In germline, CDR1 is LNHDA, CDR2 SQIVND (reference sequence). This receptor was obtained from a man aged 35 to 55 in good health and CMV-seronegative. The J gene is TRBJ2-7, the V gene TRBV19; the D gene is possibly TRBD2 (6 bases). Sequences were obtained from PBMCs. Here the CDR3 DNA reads TGTGCCAGTAGTGTGTCCGGGGGTTCCTACGAGCAGTACTTC. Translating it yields CASSVSGGSYEQYF.